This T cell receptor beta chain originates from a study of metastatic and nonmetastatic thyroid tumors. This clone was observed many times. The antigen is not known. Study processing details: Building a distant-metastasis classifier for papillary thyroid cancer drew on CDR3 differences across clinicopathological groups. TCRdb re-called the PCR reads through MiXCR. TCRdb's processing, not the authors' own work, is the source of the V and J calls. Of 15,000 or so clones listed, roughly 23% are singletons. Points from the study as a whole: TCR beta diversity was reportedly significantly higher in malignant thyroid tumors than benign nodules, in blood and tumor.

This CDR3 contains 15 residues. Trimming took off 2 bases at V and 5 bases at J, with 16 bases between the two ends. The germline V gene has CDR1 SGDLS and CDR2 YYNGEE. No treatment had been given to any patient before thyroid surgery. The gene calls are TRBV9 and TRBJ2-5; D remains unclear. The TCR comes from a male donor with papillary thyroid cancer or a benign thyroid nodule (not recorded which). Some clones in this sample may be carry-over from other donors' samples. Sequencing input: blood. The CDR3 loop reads CASSVQSWLGETQYF. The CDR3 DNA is TGTGCCAGCAGCGTCCAATCCTGGCTGGGGGAGACCCAGTACTTC.